These 30 T cell receptor beta chains originate from one sample sequenced in a study of shared clonotypes between healthy human individuals. Assay used: immunoSEQ multiplex PCR; TCRdb lists only in-frame clones, some missing. Of millions of clones in the sample, approximately 93% were seen once. The sample was naive CD4+ T cells from PBMCs. Subset described: CD45RA+ positively selected. These receptors were obtained from a man aged 18 to 29 in good health. Some clones in this sample may be carry-over from other donors' samples.

The chain is built from TRBV28 and TRBJ2-7, with D uncertain. The length of the CDR3 is 15 residues. The germline V gene has CDR1 MDHEN and CDR2 SYDVKM. V was pared by 5 bases and J by 0 bases, with 14 bases between. The CDR3 DNA reads TGTGCCAGCAGTGGTCCAAGACGGAGCTCCTACGAGCAGTACTTC. It is translated as CASSGPRRSSYEQYF.

The rearrangement uses TRBV5-1 and TRBJ2-3, with 12 bases lining up with TRBD2. The germline V gene has CDR1 SGHRS and CDR2 YFSETQ. The CDR3 is made up of 17 amino acids. Trimming took 4 bases from V and 2 from J; bases not matched to a gene: 8. CDR3 nucleotides: TGCGCCAGCAGCACCGGGACTAGCGGGTCCAACACAGATACGCAGTATTTT. Protein sequence: CASSTGTSGSNTDTQYF.

The chain couples TRBV11-2 to TRBJ2-1; 7 bases align to TRBD2. This CDR3 has 19 amino acids. The germline gives CDR1 SGHAT, CDR2 FQNNGV. With V trimmed by 6 bases and J by 0 bases, 17 bases remained unmatched. The CDR3 region has the DNA TGTGCCAGCAGAGGAAAGTCTAGCGGTGTTGATAGCTCCTACAATGAGCAGTTCTTC. Translated, it gives CASRGKSSGVDSSYNEQFF.

The chain carries TRBV5-6 and TRBJ2-3; D gene unclear. Trimming pared 5 bases from V and 4 bases from J, leaving 14 bases between. Per the germline V gene, CDR1 is SGHDT and CDR2 is YYEEEE. The CDR3 is 14 amino acids. CDR3 residues: CASSSPPSADTQYF. DNA of the CDR3: TGTGCCAGCAGTTCGCCCCCTTCGGCAGATACGCAGTATTTT.

The chain joins TRBV5-4 to TRBJ2-7; TRBD2 matches 12 bases. Unmatched junction bases numbered 15, after V lost 4 bases and J lost 7 bases. The CDR3 has 17 amino acids. From germline, CDR1 is SGHNT and CDR2 YYREEE (reference sequence). The CDR3 bases are TGTGCCAGCAGCCCGGGCCCCAGGACTAGCGGGACATCGGAGCAGTACTTC. This codes for CASSPGPRTSGTSEQYF.

V and J are TRBV19 and TRBJ2-7, with D maybe TRBD1 (5 bases). V shed 5 bases and J shed 1 base, with 9 bases lying between them. CDR1 LNHDA and CDR2 SQIVND come from the germline V gene (reference sequence). This CDR3 has 13 residues. In DNA, the CDR3 is TGTGCCAGTAGTTTCCAGGGTTCCTACGAGCAGTACTTC. Protein sequence: CASSFQGSYEQYF. The full variable domain, rest sourced from reference TRBV19 and TRBJ2-7, is DGGITQSPKYLFRKEGQNVTLSCEQNLNHDAMYWYRQDPGQGLRLIYYSQIVNDFQKGDIAEGYSVSREKKESFPLTVTSAQKNPTAFYLCASSFQGSYEQYFGPGTRLTVT.

This clone was found once. V and J are TRBV4-2 and TRBJ1-6; D is perhaps TRBD1 (6 bases). Trimming cost V 0 bases and J 8 bases, with 14 bases left between them. Germline loops: CDR1 LGHNA, CDR2 YNFKEQ. The CDR3 extends over 16 amino acids. The CDR3, as DNA: TGTGCCAGCAGCCAAGATTTTCAGGGGACGGATTCACCCCTCCACTTT. It encodes CASSQDFQGTDSPLHF.

The CDR3 is CASGTGAGNTIYF. Written as DNA, the CDR3 is TGCGCCAGCGGGACAGGGGCTGGAAACACCATATATTTT. The chain links TRBV5-1 to TRBJ1-3; 10 nucleotides agree with TRBD1. This CDR3 is built from 13 residues. Per the germline V gene, CDR1 is SGHRS and CDR2 is YFSETQ. V trimming: 7 bases; J trimming: 2 bases; junction bases outside the gene matches: 0.

The V gene is TRBV6-5, the J gene TRBJ1-4; D is unresolved. Germline V gene sequence: CDR1 MNHEY, CDR2 SVGAGI. V was trimmed by 0 bases and J by 5 bases, leaving 10 bases between them. CDR3 length: 15 residues. The CDR3: CASSYSTQENEKLFF. CDR3 DNA: TGTGCCAGCAGTTACTCGACTCAGGAGAATGAAAAACTGTTTTTT.

This chain links TRBV11-2 with TRBJ2-7, with D possibly being TRBD1 or TRBD2 (5 bases each). Trimming removed 3 bases at V and 5 bases at J, with 23 bases between. The CDR3 has 17 residues. CDR1 and CDR2 (germline): SGHAT, FQNNGV. The CDR3 bases are TGTGCCAGCAGCTTTAGTATGCTGGCGTCAGAGGGGAACGAGCAGTACTTC. Protein: CASSFSMLASEGNEQYF. Full variable domain (remainder filled in from reference TRBV11-2 and TRBJ2-7): EAGVAQSPRYKIIEKRQSVAFWCNPISGHATLYWYQQILGQGPKLLIQFQNNGVVDDSQLPKDRFSAERLKGVDSTLKIQPAKLEDSAVYLCASSFSMLASEGNEQYFGPGTRLTVT.

Regarding this clone: Other nucleotide sequences from this sample produce the same CDR3. This chain links TRBV5-8 with TRBJ1-5; D is unclear. The CDR3 has 12 amino acids. Trimming pared 0 bases from V and 6 bases from J, leaving 4 bases between. Germline CDR1 is SGHTS and CDR2 is YDEGEE. CDR3 in DNA: TGTGCCAGCAGCTTGGAATTTCAGCCCCAGCATTTT. It is translated as CASSLEFQPQHF.

This rearrangement joins TRBV4-2 to TRBJ2-3; maybe TRBD2 (5 bases). V was trimmed by 3 bases and J by 4 bases, leaving 17 bases between them. Germline V CDR1 and CDR2: LGHNA, YNFKEQ. CDR3 length equals 16 residues. CDR3 nucleotides: TGTGCCAGCAGCCAGGCCCTAGCCCTCCCCCCAGATACGCAGTATTTT. Its protein product is CASSQALALPPDTQYF.

This clone was detected only once. The chain combines TRBV4-2 with TRBJ1-3; D is unresolved. Germline V gene data show CDR1 as LGHNA and CDR2 as YNFKEQ. The CDR3 is made up of 12 amino acids. V was pared by 0 bases and J by 5 bases, with 2 bases between. The CDR3 protein is CASSQERNTIYF. DNA for the CDR3: TGTGCCAGCAGCCAAGAAAGAAACACCATATATTTT.

The rearrangement links TRBV5-1 to TRBJ2-7; TRBD1 might be the D (5 bases). The CDR3 loop spans 13 amino acids. Trimming took 3 bases from V and 2 from J, leaving 9 bases between them. Germline values: CDR1 SGHRS, CDR2 YFSETQ. The CDR3 protein is CASSSTETYEQYF. For the CDR3, the DNA is TGCGCCAGCAGCTCGACAGAGACCTACGAGCAGTACTTC.

V is TRBV27 and J is TRBJ2-7, with TRBD1 matching 7 bases. The V gene end was trimmed by 10 bases and the J gene end by 0 bases; junction bases not matched to a gene: 9. CDR1 MNHEY and CDR2 SMNVEV come from the germline V gene (reference sequence). The CDR3 has 14 residues. The CDR3 loop reads CATSRGRFSYEQYF. The CDR3 DNA is TGTGCCACCTCAAGGGGGCGGTTCTCCTACGAGCAGTACTTC.

Note on this clone: In the same sample, other DNA sequences code for this CDR3. This sequence joins TRBV5-1 and TRBJ1-5, with D unresolved. This CDR3 comprises 13 residues. V was trimmed by 5 bases and J by 1 base, leaving 7 bases between them. The germline gives CDR1 SGHRS, CDR2 YFSETQ. The DNA of the CDR3 is TGCGCCAGCAGTACGGGCAGCAATCAGCCCCAGCATTTT. Its translation is CASSTGSNQPQHF.

This chain links TRBV2 with TRBJ2-5; D is unclear. V lost 6 bases and J lost 5, with 16 bases in between. The V gene's germline CDR1 is SNHLY and CDR2 FYNNEI. This CDR3 is 14 amino acids long. CDR3 sequence reads: CASSPVGVGETQYF. As DNA, the CDR3 is TGTGCCAGCAGCCCCGTTGGGGTCGGGGAGACCCAGTACTTC.

The V and J genes are TRBV5-1 and TRBJ2-1, with 10 bases that match TRBD2. The CDR3 is 15 residues long. J lost 6 bases, V lost 0 bases, and 3 bases had no gene match. Germline values: CDR1 SGHRS, CDR2 YFSETQ. The CDR3 spells CASSLEIAGGNEQFF. CDR3 bases: TGCGCCAGCAGCTTGGAGATAGCGGGAGGCAATGAGCAGTTCTTC.

The chain joins TRBV18 to TRBJ2-2; no firm D call. This CDR3 comprises 16 residues. The germline V gene has CDR1 KGHSH and CDR2 LQKENI. V lost 5 bases and J 4 bases, leaving 17 bases between the germline ends. As DNA, the CDR3 is TGTGCCAGCTCATTGATGGTCCCTGACCCCACCGGGGAGCTGTTTTTT. Its protein product is CASSLMVPDPTGELFF. The full variable domain, completed using reference TRBV18 and TRBJ2-2, is NAGVMQNPRHLVRRRGQEARLRCSPMKGHSHVYWYRQLPEEGLKFMVYLQKENIIDESGMPKERFSAEFPKEGPSILRIQQVVRGDSAAYFCASSLMVPDPTGELFFGEGSRLTVL.

The chain recombines TRBV5-6 with TRBJ1-1; D remains ambiguous. V was trimmed by 4 bases and J by 0 bases, leaving 10 bases between them. CDR3 length equals 14 residues. Germline V lookup: CDR1 SGHDT, CDR2 YYEEEE. CDR3 sequence reads: CASSRTGLNTEAFF. As DNA, the CDR3 is TGTGCCAGCAGCCGTACGGGGTTGAACACTGAAGCTTTCTTT. The full variable domain, completed using reference TRBV5-6 and TRBJ1-1, is DAGVTQSPTHLIKTRGQQVTLRCSPKSGHDTVSWYQQALGQGPQFIFQYYEEEERQRGNFPDRFSGHQFPNYSSELNVNALLLGDSALYLCASSRTGLNTEAFFGQGTRLTVV.

The genes are TRBV7-2 and TRBJ2-3; D not resolved. The CDR3 is made up of 13 amino acids. Deletions cut 1 base from V and 8 bases from J, with 10 bases between. Germline V gives CDR1 SGHTA, CDR2 FQGNSA. The CDR3 nucleotides read TGTGCCAGCAGCTTAGAAGCCAGCAGTACGCAGTATTTT. This encodes CASSLEASSTQYF. Together with reference TRBV7-2 and TRBJ2-3, the CDR3 gives the full variable domain: GAGVSQSPSNKVTEKGKDVELRCDPISGHTALYWYRQSLGQGLEFLIYFQGNSAPDKSGLPSDRFSAERTGGSVSTLTIQRTQQEDSAVYLCASSLEASSTQYFGPGTRLTVL.

V usage is TRBV7-9 and J usage is TRBJ1-3, with a possible D match to TRBD1 (6 bases). V was pared by 6 bases and J by 1 base, with 13 bases between. Germline V gives CDR1 SEHNR, CDR2 FQNEAQ (reference sequence). The CDR3 loop spans 15 amino acids. For the CDR3, the DNA is TGTGCCAGCAGTCTTACAGGGTCTTCTGGAAACACCATATATTTT. This codes for CASSLTGSSGNTIYF.

The rearrangement joins TRBV7-2 to TRBJ2-3; a weak D match, TRBD2 (7 bases). Per germline, CDR1 SGHTA and CDR2 FQGNSA. Between the trimmed V and J ends, which lost 3 bases and 6 bases, there was a span of 28 bases. This CDR3 is built from 19 residues. CDR3 bases: TGTGCCAGCAGCTTGAGGGGGGTACTTATGGCGGGAGCACCCGATACGCAGTATTTT. This translates into CASSLRGVLMAGAPDTQYF.

V gene TRBV5-1 combines with J gene TRBJ2-7; 9 nucleotides agree with TRBD1. The junction had 8 bases not matched to a gene; V was cut back by 2 bases and J by 5 bases. Looked up from germline, CDR1 is SGHRS and CDR2 is YFSETQ. The CDR3 is made up of 15 amino acids. The CDR3 loop reads CASSLAMGQGHEQYF. DNA of the CDR3: TGCGCCAGCAGCTTAGCGATGGGACAGGGTCACGAGCAGTACTTC.

The rearrangement uses TRBV11-1 and TRBJ2-3; TRBD1 aligns across 8 bases. With V trimmed by 7 bases and J by 2 bases, 5 bases remained unmatched. Germline lookup yields CDR1 SGHAT and CDR2 FQDESV (reference sequence). This CDR3 is built from 14 residues. The CDR3 reads CASIGQGYTDTQYF. Written as DNA, the CDR3 is TGTGCCAGCATCGGACAGGGATACACAGATACGCAGTATTTT. The whole variable domain, remainder taken from reference TRBV11-1 and TRBJ2-3, is EAEVAQSPRYKITEKSQAVAFWCDPISGHATLYWYRQILGQGPELLVQFQDESVVDDSQLPKDRFSAERLKGVDSTLKIQPAELGDSAMYLCASIGQGYTDTQYFGPGTRLTVL.

The chain recombines TRBV14 with TRBJ1-4, with 7 bases fitting TRBD1. V dropped 5 bases and J dropped 8; count of bases not matched to a gene: 20. CDR1 and CDR2 (germline): SGHDN, FVKESK. The CDR3 consists of 18 residues. For the CDR3, the DNA is TGTGCCAGCAGCGAGATTCCGGGACAGTGGCCCATGGGGGAAAAACTGTTTTTT. As protein: CASSEIPGQWPMGEKLFF.

This rearrangement joins TRBV6-1 to TRBJ2-7; maybe TRBD2 (5 bases). Trimming pared 8 bases from V and 2 bases from J, leaving 19 bases between. Looked up from germline, CDR1 is MNHNS and CDR2 is SASEGT. This CDR3 comprises 15 residues. Here the CDR3 reads CASHIGIGLAYEQYF. The CDR3 DNA sequence: TGTGCCAGCCATATCGGGATAGGGCTCGCCTACGAGCAGTACTTC.

This clone showed up just once. The rearrangement links TRBV5-1 to TRBJ2-7; perhaps TRBD1 as D (5 bases). The CDR3 contains 14 residues. Trimming took off 3 bases at V and 2 bases at J, with 12 bases between the two ends. Germline V CDR1 and CDR2: SGHRS, YFSETQ. The CDR3: CASSSRDYPYEQYF. In DNA form, the CDR3 reads TGCGCCAGCAGCTCCAGGGATTACCCCTACGAGCAGTACTTC. Based on the CDR3 plus reference TRBV5-1 and TRBJ2-7, the full variable domain is KAGVTQTPRYLIKTRGQQVTLSCSPISGHRSVSWYQQTPGQGLQFLFEYFSETQRNKGNFPGRFSGRQFSNSRSEMNVSTLELGDSALYLCASSSRDYPYEQYFGPGTRLTVT.

The V call is TRBV29-1, the J call TRBJ2-1; 13 nucleotides agree with TRBD2. Trimming took 8 bases from V and 8 from J; bases not matched to a gene: 9. The CDR3 contains 14 residues. The germline CDR1 and CDR2 sequences are SQVTM and ANQGSEA. The chain's CDR3 is CSTRLAGGVYEQFF. CDR3 bases: TGCAGCACCCGACTAGCGGGAGGAGTCTATGAGCAGTTCTTC.

The gene calls are TRBV10-1 and TRBJ2-3; no definite D call. The V gene's germline CDR1 is WNHNN and CDR2 SYGVQD (reference sequence). The CDR3 consists of 14 residues. V was clipped by 3 bases and J by 2 bases, with 9 bases between them. DNA of the CDR3: TGCGCCAGCAGTGATGGTGGGCCCACAGATACGCAGTATTTT. This translates into CASSDGGPTDTQYF.